This TCR beta chain was sequenced during a study of long-term antiretroviral therapy in people with HIV. Overall study: The immediate-ART recommendation dates to 2015, and the earliest samples predate it by about a decade.

Findings and limits, study-wide: Repertoires with HIV possessed tighter CDR3 length spans than those of controls. Clonotypes expanded prior to ART showed repertoire dominance at all sampled time points.

A v3.0 immunoSEQ assay was performed at survey level. It was roughly 35,000-50,000 T-cell genomes per sample that sequencing targeted. Measured with immunoSEQ multiplex PCR; TCRdb has only the in-frame clones, and not every one. Of 29,000 or so clones listed, over 90% are singletons. Trimming removed 2 bases at V and 8 bases at J, with 15 bases between. The CDR3 extends over 14 amino acids. The germline CDR1 and CDR2 sequences are GTSNPN and SVGIG (reference sequence). About this clone itself: Its cognate antigen is unknown.

The rearrangement links TRBV30 to TRBJ1-4, with a possible D match to TRBD1 (6 bases). Sequencing used unsorted PBMCs, obtained less than 6.8 years after starting antiretroviral therapy. The source of this sequence is a woman aged 40 to 55 with HIV. CDR3 loop: CAWSTGKGTEKLFF. CDR3 in DNA: TGTGCCTGGAGTACAGGGAAAGGGACGGAAAAACTGTTTTTT.